The entry below describes one TCR beta chain. This sample was included in a study of blood T cell repertoires in COVID-19. With 4 bases removed from V and 8 bases from J, the gap between germline ends came to 11 bases. The CDR3 is 12 amino acids. From germline, CDR1 is SEHNR and CDR2 FQNEAQ (reference sequence). Assay used: immunoSEQ multiplex PCR; TCRdb lists only in-frame clones, some missing. Of around 270,000 clones listed, around 87% are singletons. The sample taken for sequencing was peripheral blood. The chain recombines TRBV7-9 with TRBJ1-2; D is undetermined. The TCR was taken from a woman in her fifties or sixties with acute or convalescent COVID-19. The CDR3 nucleotides read TGTGCCAGCAGCTCACAAGCGCGCGGCTACACCTTC. It specifies CASSSQARGYTF.